Listed here are 13 T cell receptor beta chains from one sample, sequenced in a study of blood T cell repertoires in COVID-19. Some clones are missing from TCRdb's copy, which holds only in-frame ones; the method was immunoSEQ multiplex PCR. The repertoire includes over 120,000 clones, about four fifths of them detected once, and approximately 5% sits in the top ten. Sequencing input: peripheral blood. These receptors all stem from a human donor in a cohort sampled during active COVID-19.

This chain joins TRBV11-2 and TRBJ2-7; 9 nucleotides match TRBD1. V shed 10 bases, J shed 1 base, and the junction held 8 bases outside the gene matches. The CDR3 is 14 residues long. Germline V gene data show CDR1 as SGHAT and CDR2 as FQNNGV. The CDR3 DNA follows: TGTGCCACCAGGACCGGGACAGGGTCCTACGAGCAGTACTTC. Amino acids: CATRTGTGSYEQYF.

The rearrangement uses TRBV5-1 and TRBJ2-1; TRBD2 might be the D (6 bases). The CDR3 length is 16 residues. Germline V gene sequence: CDR1 SGHRS, CDR2 YFSETQ. The ends were cut back, 0 bases at V and 4 bases at J, with 14 bases in the middle. In DNA, the CDR3 is TGCGCCAGCAGCTTGGCCAATAGCGGAGGGTACAATGAGCAGTTCTTC. This encodes CASSLANSGGYNEQFF.

This clone was seen a handful of times. The V call is TRBV5-4, the J call TRBJ2-6; TRBD1 is a possible D gene (5 bases). CDR3 size: 15 residues. Germline V gene lookup returns CDR1 SGHNT and CDR2 YYREEE (reference sequence). V was trimmed by 3 bases and J by 1 base, leaving 8 bases between them. CDR3 coding DNA: TGTGCCAGCAGCTCCGCAGGGTCTGGGGCCAACGTCCTGACTTTC. It encodes CASSSAGSGANVLTF.

The V gene is TRBV28, the J gene TRBJ2-7; D gene uncertain. Germline V gives CDR1 MDHEN, CDR2 SYDVKM. V dropped 2 bases and J dropped 2 bases, with 4 bases sitting between them. CDR3 length: 12 residues. The DNA for the CDR3 is TGTGCCAGCAGTTTACAGGCCTACGAGCAGTACTTC. Its translation: CASSLQAYEQYF.

The chain links TRBV6-5 to TRBJ2-3; the D is unclear. V was trimmed by 3 bases and J by 2 bases, leaving 9 bases between them. Germline assignment: CDR1 MNHEY and CDR2 SVGAGI. CDR3 size: 14 residues. As DNA, the CDR3 is TGTGCCAGCAGTTATTTCAGGTCCACAGATACGCAGTATTTT. Amino acid sequence: CASSYFRSTDTQYF.

The rearrangement uses TRBV5-1 and TRBJ1-1; D might be TRBD1 (6 bases). This CDR3 contains 14 residues. Trimming shortened V by 0 bases and J by 1 base, and 7 bases separated the two germline ends. Germline V CDR1 and CDR2: SGHRS, YFSETQ. As DNA, the CDR3 is TGCGCCAGCAGCTTGGACAGGGCGAACACTGAAGCTTTCTTT. Protein: CASSLDRANTEAFF.

The V call is TRBV5-6, the J call TRBJ1-2, with 7 bases aligning to TRBD1. V lost 3 bases to trimming and J lost 4 bases; unmatched junction nucleotides: 3. The germline CDR1 and CDR2 sequences are SGHDT and YYEEEE. The CDR3 runs to 13 residues. The CDR3 spells CASSSGTAYGYTF. The CDR3 DNA is TGTGCCAGCAGCTCCGGGACAGCCTATGGCTACACCTTC. Variable domain in full (rest from reference TRBV5-6 and TRBJ1-2): DAGVTQSPTHLIKTRGQQVTLRCSPKSGHDTVSWYQQALGQGPQFIFQYYEEEERQRGNFPDRFSGHQFPNYSSELNVNALLLGDSALYLCASSSGTAYGYTFGSGTRLTVV.

The rearrangement uses TRBV24-1 and TRBJ1-2; 7 positions match TRBD1. This CDR3 spans 14 amino acids. The germline CDR1 and CDR2 sequences are KGHDR and SFDVKD. The J segment lost 8 bases and the V segment lost 2 bases, leaving 7 bases of the junction unmatched. This CDR3 reads CATSDYRGMEGYTF. CDR3 nucleotides: TGTGCCACCAGTGATTACAGGGGAATGGAGGGCTACACCTTC.

The chain employs TRBV19 and TRBJ2-1, with 12 bases matching TRBD2. The CDR3 has 18 residues. V lost 5 bases and J lost 2; bases outside the gene matches: 10. CDR1 and CDR2 (germline): LNHDA, SQIVND (reference sequence). CDR3 residues: CASSSTLAGGPPYNEQFF. The CDR3 DNA follows: TGTGCCAGTAGTTCCACTCTAGCGGGGGGGCCTCCCTACAATGAGCAGTTCTTC.

V usage is TRBV2 and J usage is TRBJ2-1, with D unresolved. The CDR3 extends over 16 amino acids. V was clipped by 1 base and J by 1 base, with 11 bases between them. The germline gives CDR1 SNHLY, CDR2 FYNNEI. CDR3 region: CASSEEGTNSYNEQFF. CDR3 nucleotide sequence: TGTGCCAGCAGTGAAGAAGGAACTAATTCCTACAATGAGCAGTTCTTC.

This CDR3 reads CASRQPGTNKETQYF. The CDR3 DNA reads TGTGCCAGCAGACAACCCGGGACAAATAAAGAGACCCAGTACTTC. The V gene is TRBV28, the J gene TRBJ2-5; weak D call: TRBD1 (6 bases). The CDR3 is 15 amino acids. V was clipped by 6 bases and J by 3 bases, with 17 bases between them. Germline values: CDR1 MDHEN, CDR2 SYDVKM.

This clone was observed once. In DNA, the CDR3 is TGTGCCAGCCACTCCCGGGACAGGGCCTACGAGCAGTACTTC. It translates to CASHSRDRAYEQYF. J is TRBJ2-7 and V is TRBV11-2; 9 bases line up with TRBD1. With V trimmed by 8 bases and J by 2 bases, 7 bases remained unmatched. The CDR3 runs to 14 residues. Germline V lookup: CDR1 SGHAT, CDR2 FQNNGV.

This chain connects TRBV12-5 to TRBJ2-2, with D maybe TRBD2 (5 bases). The V and J ends lost 1 base and 4 bases respectively, with 10 bases between them. The germline V gene encodes CDR1 LGHNT and CDR2 FRNRAP. The CDR3 length is 15 residues. The CDR3 reads CASGLASTGTGELFF. The CDR3 coding sequence is TGTGCTAGTGGTTTGGCTAGCACGGGCACCGGGGAGCTGTTTTTT.